The 23 T cell receptor beta chains below were found in one sample sequenced in a study of OX40 agonist ivuxolimab in advanced cancers. Clones were read by immunoSEQ multiplex PCR, and TCRdb kept only the in-frame ones, dropping some. The sample consists of under 85,000 clones, approximately 85% of them appearing once. The sequences come from CD4+ or CD8+ T cells sorted from blood, collected in a trial of the OX40 agonist ivuxolimab. These receptors all stem from an adult with an advanced solid tumor such as melanoma, head and neck, liver or kidney cancer.

The V gene is TRBV6-6, the J gene TRBJ2-1; 12 nucleotides align to TRBD2. Trimming removed 4 bases from V and 5 bases from J; junction bases left unmatched: 3. Germline assignment: CDR1 MNHNY and CDR2 SVGAGI (reference sequence). The length of the CDR3 is 15 residues. The CDR3 DNA sequence: TGTGCCAGCAGTTTACTAGCGGGAGGAAACAATGAGCAGTTCTTC. Protein sequence: CASSLLAGGNNEQFF.

The chain has TRBV6-6 and TRBJ2-7, with 7 positions matching TRBD1. This CDR3 has 13 residues. The germline V gene has CDR1 MNHNY and CDR2 SVGAGI (reference sequence). With V trimmed by 8 bases and J by 7 bases, 11 bases remained unmatched. CDR3 protein: CASARTGEREQYF. CDR3 bases: TGTGCCAGCGCCCGTACAGGGGAGCGGGAGCAGTACTTC.

The CDR3 loop is CASSLDAGTPYEQYF. The CDR3 coding sequence is TGCGCCAGCAGCTTGGACGCAGGGACTCCTTACGAGCAGTACTTC. The rearrangement joins TRBV5-1 to TRBJ2-7, with D possibly matching TRBD2 (6 bases). The CDR3 has 15 amino acids. V dropped 0 bases and J dropped 4 bases, with 14 bases sitting between them. Looked up from germline, CDR1 is SGHRS and CDR2 is YFSETQ.

The chain couples TRBV15 to TRBJ2-1; 9 bases align to TRBD2. Losses at the gene ends were 7 bases for V and 1 base for J; bases not matched to a gene: 5. Germline V lookup: CDR1 LNHNV, CDR2 YYDKDF (reference sequence). The CDR3 sequence is 15 residues long. DNA of the CDR3: TGTGCCACCACTTTAGCGGGAGAGTCCTACAATGAGCAGTTCTTC. Translating gives CATTLAGESYNEQFF.

The chain recombines TRBV2 with TRBJ1-2; D is uncertain. Deletions cut 4 bases from V and 4 bases from J, with 13 bases between. From germline, CDR1 is SNHLY and CDR2 FYNNEI. The CDR3 runs 14 residues. The CDR3: CASSVWDEAYGYTF. CDR3 in DNA: TGTGCCAGCAGTGTGTGGGATGAAGCCTATGGCTACACCTTC.

This clone was counted a single time. The CDR3 protein is CASSLSAGSYNEQFF. CDR3 DNA: TGTGCCAGCAGTCTTAGCGCCGGCTCCTACAATGAGCAGTTCTTC. The chain is built from TRBV6-6 and TRBJ2-1, with D possibly TRBD2 on 5 matching bases. Germline V lookup: CDR1 MNHNY, CDR2 SVGAGI (reference sequence). Trimming pared 5 bases from V and 0 bases from J, leaving 11 bases between. CDR3 length equals 15 residues.

The chain couples TRBV29-1 to TRBJ1-2; 7 bases are a match to TRBD1. The V gene end was trimmed by 4 bases and the J gene end by 4 bases; junction bases not matched to a gene: 6. CDR3 size: 13 residues. Germline lookup yields CDR1 SQVTM and CDR2 ANQGSEA. CDR3 coding DNA: TGCAGCGTTGCCTTTTCAGGGGGCTATGGCTACACCTTC. Translated: CSVAFSGGYGYTF.

This sequence joins TRBV25-1 and TRBJ2-7; TRBD2 is a possible D gene (5 bases). Trimming cost V 7 bases and J 6 bases, with 10 bases left between them. This CDR3 spans 11 amino acids. CDR1 and CDR2 (germline): MGHDK, SYGVNS. The CDR3 region has the DNA TGTGCCAGCACTCGGGGTCCCGAGCAGTACTTC. It specifies CASTRGPEQYF.

CDR3 residues: CASSLAGGQSFYGYTF. The CDR3 DNA sequence: TGCGCCAGCAGCTTGGCCGGGGGCCAGAGCTTCTATGGCTACACCTTC. This chain uses TRBV5-1 with TRBJ1-2; D is perhaps TRBD1 (6 bases). The V gene lost 0 bases and the J gene lost 4 bases, with 16 bases spanning the gap. The CDR3 extends over 16 amino acids. The germline gives CDR1 SGHRS, CDR2 YFSETQ.

CDR3 nucleotides: TGTGCCAGCTCACAGTCAACGGCGAAGTCTAATGAAAAACTGTTTTTT. Protein sequence: CASSQSTAKSNEKLFF. The genes are TRBV18 and TRBJ1-4; no clear D gene. The CDR3 is 16 amino acids. Germline CDR1 is KGHSH and CDR2 is LQKENI. V lost 4 bases, J lost 3 bases, and 15 bases lay in between. Looking up the rest from reference TRBV18 and TRBJ1-4 gives the full variable domain: NAGVMQNPRHLVRRRGQEARLRCSPMKGHSHVYWYRQLPEEGLKFMVYLQKENIIDESGMPKERFSAEFPKEGPSILRIQQVVRGDSAAYFCASSQSTAKSNEKLFFGSGTQLSVL.

A remark on this clone: One end of the junction varies from germline; a read error may be responsible. The chain recombines TRBV2 with TRBJ2-7, with 7 bases matching TRBD1. The CDR3 covers 11 residues. CDR1 is SNHLY and CDR2 is FYNNEI in the germline V gene. CDR3 sequence: CASTLGQIVSF. DNA for the CDR3: TGTGCCAGCACCTTGGGACAGATTGTCAGCTTC.

CDR3 sequence (DNA): TGTGCCAGCTCACCATACCGCTTATTTGTTACCGGGGAGCTGTTTTTT. This gives the protein CASSPYRLFVTGELFF. The rearrangement links TRBV18 to TRBJ2-2; D gene uncertain. From germline, CDR1 is KGHSH and CDR2 LQKENI. The CDR3 runs to 16 residues. V lost 2 bases and J 5 bases, leaving 15 bases between the germline ends.

This clone was seen a single time. The chain combines TRBV5-1 with TRBJ2-2, with 7 nucleotides matching TRBD2. This CDR3 comprises 13 residues. V trimming: 6 bases; J trimming: 4 bases; junction bases outside the gene matches: 3. Germline assignment: CDR1 SGHRS and CDR2 YFSETQ. The DNA for the CDR3 is TGCGCCAGCAACTGGGAGGGCACCGGGGAGCTGTTTTTT. The encoded protein is CASNWEGTGELFF. The whole variable domain, remainder taken from reference TRBV5-1 and TRBJ2-2, is KAGVTQTPRYLIKTRGQQVTLSCSPISGHRSVSWYQQTPGQGLQFLFEYFSETQRNKGNFPGRFSGRQFSNSRSEMNVSTLELGDSALYLCASNWEGTGELFFGEGSRLTVL.

The V gene is TRBV21-1, the J gene TRBJ2-7; the D call in the table, TRBD2, was not verified against the DNA. TRBV21-1 is described as a pseudogene. CDR3 length equals 16 residues. The CDR3 DNA is TGTGCCAGCAGGAACGGGGGGTTACGTCTCGCCTACGAGCAGTACTTC. Residues: CASRNGGLRLAYEQYF.

The rearrangement joins TRBV11-3 to TRBJ2-7; possibly TRBD2 for D (6 bases). This CDR3 has 14 amino acids. V dropped 5 bases and J dropped 5 bases, with 16 bases sitting between them. CDR1 and CDR2 from the germline V gene are SGHNT and YENEEA. CDR3 sequence reads: CASSPQTGADEQYF. CDR3 nucleotide sequence: TGTGCCAGCAGCCCCCAGACGGGAGCGGACGAGCAGTACTTC. Full variable domain (remainder filled in from reference TRBV11-3 and TRBJ2-7): EAGVVQSPRYKIIEKKQPVAFWCNPISGHNTLYWYLQNLGQGPELLIRYENEEAVDDSQLPKDRFSAERLKGVDSTLKIQPAELGDSAVYLCASSPQTGADEQYFGPGTRLTVT.

This sequence joins TRBV19 and TRBJ2-2; 9 nucleotides match TRBD2. With V trimmed by 6 bases and J by 2 bases, 4 bases remained unmatched. In germline, CDR1 is LNHDA, CDR2 SQIVND (reference sequence). The length of the CDR3 is 15 residues. In nucleotides, the CDR3 is TGTGCCAGTAGGCGTGGGACTAGCAACACCGGGGAGCTGTTTTTT. Protein sequence: CASRRGTSNTGELFF.

This chain uses TRBV7-9 with TRBJ1-4; D ambiguous. The ends were cut back, 5 bases at V and 8 bases at J, with 6 bases in the middle. The CDR3 runs to 11 residues. Germline-derived CDR1 and CDR2 are SEHNR and FQNEAQ (reference sequence). The CDR3 loop is CASSTVEKLFF. CDR3 DNA sequence: TGTGCCAGCAGCACCGTAGAAAAACTGTTTTTT.

The chain uses TRBV6-4 and TRBJ2-3; the match to TRBD1 covers 7 bases. Germline V gene lookup returns CDR1 MRHNA and CDR2 SNTAGT. V was clipped by 2 bases and J by 5 bases; unmatched bases: 4. The CDR3 spans 14 residues. CDR3 in DNA: TGTGCCAGCAGTGACGACAGGGCTGGAGATACGCAGTATTTT. Amino acid sequence: CASSDDRAGDTQYF.

Written as DNA, the CDR3 is TGTGCCAGCACCAAAGGGGGACAGGGGGCATTGGCCTATGGCTACACCTTC. It encodes CASTKGGQGALAYGYTF. This chain uses TRBV7-2 with TRBJ1-2; 12 bases map to TRBD1. The germline CDR1 and CDR2 sequences are SGHTA and FQGNSA. This CDR3 region has 17 residues. V was clipped by 7 bases and J by 4 bases; unmatched bases: 13.

This chain links TRBV7-3 with TRBJ2-1; possibly TRBD1 or TRBD2 for D (6 bases each). There are 14 residues in the CDR3. The germline CDR1 and CDR2 sequences are SGHTA and FQGTGA. Deletions cut 4 bases from V and 7 bases from J, with 14 bases between. The CDR3 protein is CASSSTGGRNEQFF. DNA of the CDR3: TGTGCCAGCAGCTCAACCGGGGGCCGGAATGAGCAGTTCTTC.

CDR3: CAISEGQFSGNTIYF. The DNA of the CDR3 is TGTGCCATCAGTGAGGGACAGTTCTCTGGAAACACCATATATTTT. This sequence joins TRBV10-3 and TRBJ1-3; TRBD1 might be the D (6 bases). V lost 2 bases and J lost 0, with 8 bases in between. The CDR3 runs 15 residues. Germline V gene lookup returns CDR1 ENHRY and CDR2 SYGVKD.

The rearrangement joins TRBV7-3 to TRBJ1-6, with 8 bases matching TRBD1. Germline-derived CDR1 and CDR2 are SGHTA and FQGTGA. V was pared by 4 bases and J by 8 bases, with 4 bases of the junction left unmatched. CDR3 length: 14 residues. CDR3 sequence reads: CASSSTGVDSPLHF. In nucleotides, the CDR3 is TGTGCCAGCAGCTCGACAGGGGTGGATTCACCCCTCCACTTT.

This sequence joins TRBV7-9 and TRBJ2-3; no definite D call. CDR3 length: 12 amino acids. Trimming pared 1 base from V and 4 bases from J, leaving 3 bases between. Looked up from germline, CDR1 is SEHNR and CDR2 is FQNEAQ (reference sequence). The CDR3 loop is CASSLGPDTQYF. The DNA of the CDR3 is TGTGCCAGCAGCTTAGGCCCAGATACGCAGTATTTT.